The present T cell receptor beta chain was sequenced within a study of blood T cell repertoires in COVID-19. About the study: The United States, Italy and Spain provided the acute and convalescent COVID-19 samples. Sources were T cells, B-cell-depleted T cells, or PBMCs; the material itself was cDNA or gDNA.

Authors' data handling: The assay estimated nucleated cells by amplifying reference gene primers. The repertoire was sequenced with immunoSEQ multiplex PCR; TCRdb's copy has only in-frame clones and lacks some. V, J and clone size are taken as reported in that table, and D and trimming were inferred from the DNA itself. Altogether tens of thousands of clones are present, around 87% being singletons, with the ten largest covering 5.2%. Germline CDR1 and CDR2: SGHAT and FQNNGV. Trimming left V 5 bases short and J 4 bases short, with 14 bases between. The CDR3 runs to 14 residues. Sequenced sample: peripheral blood. This TCR came from a man aged 50 to 59 with active COVID-19. V usage is TRBV11-2 and J usage is TRBJ1-1; TRBD1 is a possible D gene (6 bases). In nucleotides, the CDR3 is TGTGCCAGCAGCCCTGGTAGGGGGGGCACTGAAGCTTTCTTT. Its translation is CASSPGRGGTEAFF.